The clone carrying this T cell receptor beta chain was detected a few times. TCRdb re-analysed the 5' RACE reads in MiXCR, keeping a single row per CDR3 protein. The sample contains 1.5 million to 2 million distinct CDR3 sequences, under 35% of which appear only once. The entry originates in a study of identical twins. With 5 bases removed from V and 0 bases from J, the gap between germline ends came to 14 bases. The germline V gene encodes CDR1 LNHNV and CDR2 YYDKDF (reference sequence). The CDR3 loop spans 16 amino acids. The chain joins TRBV15 to TRBJ1-5; D gene uncertain. Input material: cord blood. The sequence derives from a newborn girl in good health. The CDR3 nucleotides read TGTGCCACCAGCGGACGGCATTGGGTTAGCAATCAGCCCCAGCATTTT. It is translated as CATSGRHWVSNQPQHF. The full variable domain, with the rest looked up from reference TRBV15 and TRBJ1-5, is DAMVIQNPRYQVTQFGKPVTLSCSQTLNHNVMYWYQQKSSQAPKLLFHYYDKDFNNEADTPDNFQSRRPNTSFCFLDIRSPGLGDTAMYLCATSGRHWVSNQPQHFGDGTRLSIL.